These T cell receptor beta chains were read from a single sample in a study of shared clonotypes between healthy human individuals. Measured with immunoSEQ multiplex PCR; TCRdb has only the in-frame clones, and not every one. The sample shows roughly 1.5 million clones, 98% of them seen only once. The sequencing sample was made of naive CD4+ T cells sorted from blood. The source of these receptors is a man between 25 and 39 years old in good health. CDR3s include the opening cysteine and the closing phenylalanine or tryptophan. The D gene is left open where the match is weak. Some rows have no size entry. The others give once, few or many, or a class for an expanded clone.

CDR3aa: CASSLLQSGSFSYEQYF
CDR3nt: TGTGCCAGCAGTTTATTACAAAGCGGGAGTTTCTCCTACGAGCAGTACTTC
d_gene: TRBD2
v_gene: TRBV28
j_gene: TRBJ2-7
abundance: .

CDR3aa: CASSSGLQNIQYF
CDR3nt: TGCGCCAGCTCCTCAGGTCTCCAAAACATTCAGTACTTC
d_gene: .
v_gene: TRBV5-1
j_gene: TRBJ2-4
abundance: .

CDR3aa: CAWSVRGPGRVYSNQPQHF
CDR3nt: TGTGCCTGGAGTGTACGAGGGCCGGGCAGGGTATATAGCAATCAGCCCCAGCATTTT
d_gene: .
v_gene: TRBV30
j_gene: TRBJ1-5
abundance: once

CDR3aa: CASSLALGLAANEQFF
CDR3nt: TGTGCTAGCAGCTTAGCTTTAGGACTAGCTGCAAATGAGCAGTTCTTC
d_gene: TRBD2
v_gene: TRBV7-7
j_gene: TRBJ2-1
abundance: .

CDR3aa: CASSTDWNIQYF
CDR3nt: TGTGCCAGCAGCACGGACTGGAACATTCAGTACTTC
d_gene: .
v_gene: TRBV5-4
j_gene: TRBJ2-4
abundance: .

CDR3aa: CASRLAGVQYEQFF
CDR3nt: TGTGCCAGCAGACTAGCGGGAGTTCAGTACGAGCAGTTCTTC
d_gene: TRBD2
v_gene: TRBV27
j_gene: TRBJ2-1
abundance: .

CDR3aa: CASSQDVGGRGTDTQYF
CDR3nt: TGCGCCAGCAGCCAAGATGTAGGCGGGAGGGGCACAGATACGCAGTATTTT
d_gene: TRBD2
v_gene: TRBV4-1
j_gene: TRBJ2-3
abundance: .

CDR3aa: CASSDGYQETQYF
CDR3nt: TGTGCCAGCAGTGACGGGTATCAAGAGACCCAGTACTTC
d_gene: .
v_gene: TRBV6-1
j_gene: TRBJ2-5
abundance: .

CDR3aa: CASSLGEWTERMNTEAFF
CDR3nt: TGCGCCAGCAGCTTGGGCGAATGGACAGAACGGATGAACACTGAAGCTTTCTTT
d_gene: .
v_gene: TRBV5-1
j_gene: TRBJ1-1
abundance: once

CDR3aa: CASSTRQNTEAFF
CDR3nt: TGTGCCAGCTCAACAAGACAGAACACTGAAGCTTTCTTT
d_gene: .
v_gene: TRBV18
j_gene: TRBJ1-1
abundance: .

CDR3aa: CASSHPSAGVNEQFF
CDR3nt: TGTGCCAGCAGCCACCCGAGCGCGGGAGTCAATGAGCAGTTCTTC
d_gene: TRBD2
v_gene: TRBV5-4
j_gene: TRBJ2-1
abundance: .

CDR3aa: CASSPQEKTQYF
CDR3nt: TGTGCCAGCTCACCTCAGGAAAAGACCCAGTACTTC
d_gene: .
v_gene: TRBV18
j_gene: TRBJ2-5
abundance: .

CDR3aa: CASSPTGGASGELFF
CDR3nt: TGTGCCAGCAGCCCGACAGGGGGCGCGTCCGGGGAGCTGTTTTTT
d_gene: TRBD1
v_gene: TRBV7-3
j_gene: TRBJ2-2
abundance: once

CDR3aa: CSARSESYEQYF
CDR3nt: TGCAGCGCCAGGAGCGAATCCTACGAGCAGTACTTC
d_gene: .
v_gene: TRBV29-1
j_gene: TRBJ2-7
abundance: many

CDR3aa: CASSLVLAGSTGELFF
CDR3nt: TGCGCCAGCAGCTTGGTATTAGCGGGAAGCACCGGGGAGCTGTTTTTT
d_gene: TRBD2
v_gene: TRBV5-1
j_gene: TRBJ2-2
abundance: .

CDR3aa: CASRTGPNTGELFF
CDR3nt: TGCGCCAGCCGCACGGGACCGAACACCGGGGAGCTGTTTTTT
d_gene: .
v_gene: TRBV5-1
j_gene: TRBJ2-2
abundance: .

CDR3aa: CASSEYLLRHHAYEQYF
CDR3nt: TGTGCCAGCTCAGAATACTTATTGAGGCACCATGCGTACGAGCAGTACTTC
d_gene: .
v_gene: TRBV18
j_gene: TRBJ2-7
abundance: .

CDR3aa: CASSLGLAGVFEQYF
CDR3nt: TGTGCCAGCTCACTCGGACTAGCGGGAGTCTTTGAGCAGTACTTC
d_gene: TRBD2
v_gene: TRBV18
j_gene: TRBJ2-7
abundance: .

CDR3aa: CAWSTKAEQFF
CDR3nt: TGTGCCTGGAGTACCAAGGCTGAGCAGTTCTTC
d_gene: .
v_gene: TRBV30
j_gene: TRBJ2-1
abundance: .

CDR3aa: CASSPGGQETQYF
CDR3nt: TGCGCCAGCAGCCCCGGGGGCCAAGAGACCCAGTACTTC
d_gene: .
v_gene: TRBV5-1
j_gene: TRBJ2-5
abundance: .

CDR3aa: CASSYDFSGNNEQFF
CDR3nt: TGTGCCAGCAGTTACGATTTCAGCGGGAACAATGAGCAGTTCTTC
d_gene: TRBD2
v_gene: TRBV6-5
j_gene: TRBJ2-1
abundance: .

CDR3aa: CASSRSLDYGYTF
CDR3nt: TGTGCCAGCAGCCGCAGTCTAGACTATGGCTACACCTTC
d_gene: .
v_gene: TRBV28
j_gene: TRBJ1-2
abundance: .